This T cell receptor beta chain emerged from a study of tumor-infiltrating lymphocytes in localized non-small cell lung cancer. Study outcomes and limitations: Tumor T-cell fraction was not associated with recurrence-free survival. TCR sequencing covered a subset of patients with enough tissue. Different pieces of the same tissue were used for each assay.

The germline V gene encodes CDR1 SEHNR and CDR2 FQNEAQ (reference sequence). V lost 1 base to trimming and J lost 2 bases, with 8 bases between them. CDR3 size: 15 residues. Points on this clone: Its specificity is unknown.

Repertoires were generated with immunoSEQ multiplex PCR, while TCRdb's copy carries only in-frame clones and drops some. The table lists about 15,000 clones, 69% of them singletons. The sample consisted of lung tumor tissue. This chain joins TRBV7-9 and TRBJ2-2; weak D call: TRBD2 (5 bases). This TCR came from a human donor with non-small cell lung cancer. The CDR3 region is CASSLGGSNTGELFF. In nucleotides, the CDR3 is TGTGCCAGCAGCTTAGGAGGGTCAAACACCGGGGAGCTGTTTTTT.